A single count supports the clone carrying this TCR beta chain. The antigen is undetermined. At one end, the junction sequence differs from germline, possibly due to a read error. This sample's RNA came from whole unsorted tissue. Between August and November 2014, newly diagnosed, chemotherapy-naive lung cancer patients underwent thoracic surgery in China. This CDR3 contains 13 residues. CDR1 and CDR2 (germline): DFQATT, SNEGSKA (reference sequence). The data were obtained in a study of tumor and adjacent non-tumor tissue in lung cancer. Study-wide background: Patients were aged about 30 to 80, nine to eleven men and roughly five women, stage I to III.

A modified ARM-PCR protocol with three rounds of nested PCR amplified TCRbeta. In TCRdb, the multiplex PCR reads were re-called with MiXCR into one record per CDR3 protein. The sample has some 120,000 distinct CDR3 sequences; approximately 71% are singletons. Study results and limitations: Shorter survival was associated with higher TCR diversity in tumors. Tumor tissue had significantly higher TCR diversity than normal lung.

The V call is TRBV20-1, the J call TRBJ2-5; maybe TRBD1 (6 bases). Material: lung tumor tissue. The TCR was taken from a man in his thirties or forties with non-small cell lung cancer. The CDR3 loop reads CSARDPRGMTQYF. DNA for the CDR3: TGCAGTGCTAGAGATCCAAGGGGGATGACCCAGTACTTT.